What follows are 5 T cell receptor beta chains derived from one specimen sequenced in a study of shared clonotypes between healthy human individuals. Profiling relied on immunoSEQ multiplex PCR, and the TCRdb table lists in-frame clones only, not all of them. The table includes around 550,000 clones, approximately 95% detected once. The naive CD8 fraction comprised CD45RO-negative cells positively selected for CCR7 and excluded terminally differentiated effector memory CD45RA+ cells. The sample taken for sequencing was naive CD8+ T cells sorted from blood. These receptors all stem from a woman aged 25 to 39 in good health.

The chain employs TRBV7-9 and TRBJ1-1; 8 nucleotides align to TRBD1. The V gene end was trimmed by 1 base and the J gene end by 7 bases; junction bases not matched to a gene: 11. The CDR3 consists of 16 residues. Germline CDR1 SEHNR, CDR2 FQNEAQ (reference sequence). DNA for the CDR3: TGTGCCAGCAGCTTAGAGGGCGGCAGGGGGCGCGGTGAAGCTTTCTTT. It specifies CASSLEGGRGRGEAFF. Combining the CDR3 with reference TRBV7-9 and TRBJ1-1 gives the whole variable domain DTGVSQNPRHKITKRGQNVTFRCDPISEHNRLYWYRQTLGQGPEFLTYFQNEAQLEKSRLLSDRFSAERPKGSFSTLEIQRTEQGDSAMYLCASSLEGGRGRGEAFFGQGTRLTVV.

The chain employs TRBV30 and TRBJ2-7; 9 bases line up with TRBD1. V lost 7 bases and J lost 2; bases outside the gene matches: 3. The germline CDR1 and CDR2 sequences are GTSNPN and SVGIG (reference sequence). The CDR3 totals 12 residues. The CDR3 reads CAYGQGTYEQYF. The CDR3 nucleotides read TGTGCCTATGGACAGGGGACCTACGAGCAGTACTTC. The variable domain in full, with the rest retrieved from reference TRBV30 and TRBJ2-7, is SQTIHQWPATLVQPVGSPLSLECTVEGTSNPNLYWYRQAAGRGLQLLFYSVGIGQISSEVPQNLSASRPQDRQFILSSKKLLLSDSGFYLCAYGQGTYEQYFGPGTRLTVT.

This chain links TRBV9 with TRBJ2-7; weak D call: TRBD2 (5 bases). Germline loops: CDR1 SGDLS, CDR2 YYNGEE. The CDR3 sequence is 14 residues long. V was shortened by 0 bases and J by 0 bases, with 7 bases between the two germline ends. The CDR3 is CASSVVGSSYEQYF. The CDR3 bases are TGTGCCAGCAGCGTAGTGGGGAGCTCCTACGAGCAGTACTTC. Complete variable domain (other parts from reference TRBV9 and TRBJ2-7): DSGVTQTPKHLITATGQRVTLRCSPRSGDLSVYWYQQSLDQGLQFLIQYYNGEERAKGNILERFSAQQFPDLHSELNLSSLELGDSALYFCASSVVGSSYEQYFGPGTRLTVT.

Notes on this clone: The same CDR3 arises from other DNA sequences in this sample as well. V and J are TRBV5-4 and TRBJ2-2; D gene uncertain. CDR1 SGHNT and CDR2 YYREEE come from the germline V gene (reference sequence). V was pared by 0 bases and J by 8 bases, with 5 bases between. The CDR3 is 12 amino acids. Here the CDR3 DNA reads TGTGCCAGCAGCTTGGAGTCTGGGGAGCTGTTTTTT. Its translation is CASSLESGELFF.

The CDR3 spells CASSLSGSSNQPQHF. CDR3 DNA sequence: TGTGCCAGCAGCTTATCAGGGAGTAGCAATCAGCCCCAGCATTTT. The rearrangement uses TRBV7-9 and TRBJ1-5; TRBD1 might be the D (5 bases). The CDR3 is 15 residues long. Trimming took 2 bases from V and 0 from J, leaving 8 bases between them. CDR1 is SEHNR, CDR2 FQNEAQ, per germline (reference sequence).